One sample yielded the 30 T cell receptor beta chains listed below, sequenced in a study of T cells in women clearing cervical HPV infection. Sequencing was performed with immunoSEQ multiplex PCR; in TCRdb, only in-frame clones are kept and a portion is missing. The sample totals tens of thousands of clones. Material: blood buffy coat. All receptors come from a woman between 18 and 75 years old with a cervical HPV16 infection that either progressed to CIN3+ or cleared (not recorded which).

In the case of this clone: The junction shows a germline mismatch at one end, possibly a read error. The CDR3 end is not reached by the read, which stops 3 residues before it; the germline J gene fills it in. The identical CDR3 is also encoded by other nucleotide sequences in the sample. The chain is built from TRBV18 and TRBJ1-3; TRBD1 is a possible D gene (5 bases). Germline V gene lookup returns CDR1 KGHSH and CDR2 LQKENI. CDR3 length equals 16 residues. The sequenced CDR3 bases are TGTGCCAGCTCACCAGGCGGCAGGGAAGTCCGAAACACG. Its protein is CASSPGGREVRNT. The full CDR3 reads CASSPGGREVRNTIYF.

As regards this clone: The missing CDR3 end, 3 residues past where the read stops, is filled in from the germline J gene. V usage is TRBV25-1 and J usage is TRBJ2-1; TRBD1 aligns across 7 bases. The CDR3 spans 15 residues. The V and J ends lost 5 bases and 7 bases, in that order; junction bases with no gene match: 11. From germline, CDR1 is MGHDK and CDR2 SYGVNS. The DNA read from the CDR3 is TGTGCCAGCAGTAGTGCAGGGGGTTTTAGTAATGAG. It yields the protein CASSSAGGFSNE. The whole CDR3 sequence reads CASSSAGGFSNEQFF.

About this clone itself: The CDR3 is cut off 3 residues early in the read; its end comes from the germline J gene. This chain uses TRBV2 with TRBJ2-5, with D possibly TRBD1 on 5 matching bases. Trimming shortened V by 8 bases and J by 4 bases, and 17 bases separated the two germline ends. The CDR3 runs 14 residues. Germline V gene data show CDR1 as SNHLY and CDR2 as FYNNEI. CDR3 sequence: CASSLLGARETQYF. CDR3 bases read: TGTGCCAGCTCTTTACTTGGGGCCAGAGAGACC. Complete variable domain (other parts from reference TRBV2 and TRBJ2-5): EPEVTQTPSHQVTQMGQEVILRCVPISNHLYFYWYRQILGQKVEFLVSFYNNEISEKSEIFDDQFSVERPDGSNFTLKIRSTKLEDSAMYFCASSLLGARETQYFGPGTRLLVL.

For this clone: The read falls 3 residues short of the CDR3 end, and the missing part is taken from the germline J gene. The chain is built from TRBV2 and TRBJ1-4; D is unresolved. The CDR3 covers 13 residues. CDR1 and CDR2 from the germline V gene are SNHLY and FYNNEI. The CDR3: CASEQESASPLFF. CDR3 DNA, as far as it was read: TGTGCCAGCGAGCAGGAATCTGCTTCACCA.

Concerning this clone itself: The CDR3 is cut off 3 residues early in the read; its end comes from the germline J gene. The J gene is TRBJ1-6, the V gene TRBV20-1; D is possibly TRBD1 (6 bases). Between the trimmed V and J ends, which lost 6 bases and 5 bases, there was a span of 17 bases. The germline V gene encodes CDR1 DFQATT and CDR2 SNEGSKA (reference sequence). The CDR3 is 15 amino acids. The CDR3 protein is CSAGAGAANNSPLHF. Partial CDR3 DNA: TGCAGTGCGGGAGCAGGGGCGGCTAATAATTCACCC.

Of note for this clone: The CDR3 end lies 3 residues beyond the end of the read and is filled in from the germline J gene. This chain connects TRBV29-1 to TRBJ1-2; D may be TRBD1 (6 bases). This CDR3 contains 11 residues. The germline V gene encodes CDR1 SQVTM and CDR2 ANQGSEA. CDR3 sequence: CSVGAGEGYTF. The sequenced CDR3 bases are TGCAGCGTTGGGGCAGGGGAAGGC.

To note about this clone: The CDR3 end is not reached by the read, which stops 3 residues before it; the germline J gene fills it in. This chain uses TRBV6-1 with TRBJ1-5; 7 bases line up with TRBD1. The CDR3 runs 14 residues. The V gene's germline CDR1 is MNHNS and CDR2 SASEGT. V dropped 3 bases and J dropped 6; count of bases not matched to a gene: 5. The sequenced CDR3 bases are TGTGCCAGCAGTGACCGACAGGGTGGTCAGCCC. This encodes CASSDRQGGQP. The entire CDR3 protein is CASSDRQGGQPQHF.

A note on this clone: The sequenced fragment ends 3 residues before the CDR3 boundary, so the rest is inferred from the germline J gene. This chain uses TRBV6-2 or TRBV6-3 with TRBJ2-7; D is ambiguous. Germline values: CDR1 MNHEY, CDR2 SVGEGT. CDR3 length equals 12 residues. Trimming shortened V by 4 bases and J by 6 bases, and 10 bases separated the two germline ends. CDR3 bases read: TGTGCCAGCAGTTCGCGACACGCCGAG. Translated: CASSSRHAE. From start to end, the CDR3 is CASSSRHAEQYF.

In the case of this clone: Read sequence stops 3 residues before the CDR3 end, and the germline J gene provides the missing end. The chain couples TRBV5-1 to TRBJ2-2; 8 nucleotides line up with TRBD2. CDR1 SGHRS and CDR2 YFSETQ come from the germline V gene. This CDR3 contains 16 residues. This chain's CDR3 is CASSPGGLSGANVLFF. Partial CDR3 DNA: TGCGCCAGCAGCCCGGGGGGGCTTTCTGGGGCCAACGTG. Variable domain in full (rest from reference TRBV5-1 and TRBJ2-2): KAGVTQTPRYLIKTRGQQVTLSCSPISGHRSVSWYQQTPGQGLQFLFEYFSETQRNKGNFPGRFSGRQFSNSRSEMNVSTLELGDSALYLCASSPGGLSGANVLFFGEGSRLTVL.

About this clone: Read sequence stops 3 residues before the CDR3 end, and the germline J gene provides the missing end. This rearrangement joins TRBV29-1 to TRBJ1-2; the match to TRBD1 covers 7 bases. The germline CDR1 and CDR2 sequences are SQVTM and ANQGSEA. With V trimmed by 4 bases and J by 7 bases, 21 bases remained unmatched. The CDR3 has 17 residues. This CDR3 is CSVVGVHETGKLAGYTF. The CDR3 bases that were read are TGCAGCGTTGTCGGGGTGCATGAGACAGGGAAGTTGGCTGGC.

To note about this clone: The CDR3 is cut off 3 residues early in the read; its end comes from the germline J gene. The chain joins TRBV5-1 to TRBJ2-1, with D possibly matching TRBD1 (5 bases). The CDR3 length is 14 residues. V was clipped by 0 bases and J by 3 bases, with 7 bases between them. From germline, CDR1 is SGHRS and CDR2 YFSETQ. CDR3 amino acids: CASSLGGCYNEQFF. The covered CDR3 bases are TGCGCCAGCAGCTTGGGGGGCTGCTACAATGAG. The full variable domain, completed using reference TRBV5-1 and TRBJ2-1, is KAGVTQTPRYLIKTRGQQVTLSCSPISGHRSVSWYQQTPGQGLQFLFEYFSETQRNKGNFPGRFSGRQFSNSRSEMNVSTLELGDSALYLCASSLGGCYNEQFFGPGTRLTVL.

Turning to this clone: The sequenced fragment ends 3 residues before the CDR3 boundary, so the rest is inferred from the germline J gene. This chain uses TRBV19 with TRBJ1-4, with 8 bases identical to TRBD1. The CDR3 runs to 13 residues. Per the germline V gene, CDR1 is LNHDA and CDR2 is SQIVND (reference sequence). CDR3 bases read: TGTGCCAGCGAGGGGACAGGTAGTTCACCA. Translating gives CASEGTGSSP. The CDR3 as a whole reads CASEGTGSSPLFF.

Comments on this clone: The read ends 3 residues shy of where the CDR3 ends; the end is completed using the germline J gene. The chain carries TRBV5-1 and TRBJ2-2; D might be TRBD1 (6 bases). The CDR3 length is 15 residues. Trimming took 4 bases from V and 3 from J, leaving 13 bases between them. Germline lookup yields CDR1 SGHRS and CDR2 YFSETQ. CDR3 in amino acids: CASSQDRWDTGELFF. Partial CDR3 DNA: TGCGCCAGCAGCCAAGACAGGTGGGACACCGGGGAG.

As to this clone: The missing CDR3 end, 3 residues past where the read stops, is filled in from the germline J gene. The V call is TRBV5-1, the J call TRBJ1-2; TRBD1 matches 8 bases. CDR3 length equals 15 residues. V was pared by 3 bases and J by 2 bases, with 6 bases of the junction left unmatched. The germline V gene encodes CDR1 SGHRS and CDR2 YFSETQ. CDR3 protein: CASSSAQGVNYGYTF. Partial CDR3 DNA: TGCGCCAGCAGCTCAGCACAGGGGGTGAACTATGGC.

To note about this clone: The read terminates 3 residues before the CDR3 end, so the remaining end is supplied by the germline J gene. The chain combines TRBV19 with TRBJ1-2, with D perhaps TRBD1 (5 bases). The V and J ends lost 7 bases and 4 bases respectively, with 16 bases between them. The CDR3 loop spans 14 amino acids. Germline V gene data show CDR1 as LNHDA and CDR2 as SQIVND (reference sequence). CDR3 loop: CASNGALSFYGYTF. Partial CDR3 DNA: TGTGCCAGTAATGGGGCCCTCTCCTTCTATGGC.

To note about this clone: Sequencing ends 3 residues short of the CDR3 end; the germline J gene provides the rest. The rearrangement links TRBV4-2 to TRBJ2-3; D not certain. The CDR3 loop spans 12 amino acids. The germline gives CDR1 LGHNA, CDR2 YNFKEQ. Between the trimmed V and J ends, which lost 4 bases and 3 bases, there was a span of 5 bases. The covered CDR3 bases are TGTGCCAGCAGCCGCGGAACAGATACG. Translating gives CASSRGTDT. The complete CDR3 protein is CASSRGTDTQYF.

As regards this clone: The CDR3 is cut off 3 residues early in the read; its end comes from the germline J gene. The rearrangement uses TRBV30 and TRBJ2-3, with 9 bases fitting TRBD2. The CDR3 covers 15 residues. V was pared by 8 bases and J by 2 bases, with 11 bases of the junction left unmatched. Germline assignment: CDR1 GTSNPN and CDR2 SVGIG (reference sequence). The DNA read from the CDR3 is TGTGCCCAAACCCCGACTAGCGGTTTCACAGATACG. Encoded protein: CAQTPTSGFTDT. The whole CDR3 protein reads CAQTPTSGFTDTQYF.

As for this clone: Read coverage stops 3 residues before the CDR3 terminus; the germline J gene supplies the remainder. J is TRBJ2-3 and V is TRBV29-1; TRBD1 matches at 8 bases. Germline V lookup: CDR1 SQVTM, CDR2 ANQGSEA. Losses at the gene ends were 3 bases for V and 7 bases for J; bases not matched to a gene: 9. The CDR3 consists of 14 residues. The CDR3 reads CSVEDRASKNTQYF. CDR3 DNA (partial): TGCAGCGTTGAGGACAGGGCGTCCAAGAATACG.

The CDR3 DNA, read in part, is TGTGCCAGTAGTATAGGAGGGCAGGGCGTCTATGGT. Translated: CASSIGGQGVYG. The entire CDR3 is CASSIGGQGVYGQYF. The chain combines TRBV19 with TRBJ2-4, with D possibly being TRBD1 or TRBD2 (5 bases each). The read gets to within 3 residues of the CDR3 end, and the germline J gene fills in the rest. Germline V lookup: CDR1 LNHDA, CDR2 SQIVND (reference sequence). The CDR3 runs 15 residues.

Concerning this clone: The DNA ends 3 residues before the CDR3 does, and the rest of the CDR3 is filled in from the germline J gene. V and J are TRBV20-1 and TRBJ2-7; no clear D. V gave up 3 bases and J gave up 3 bases, with 9 bases separating them. CDR1 DFQATT and CDR2 SNEGSKA come from the germline V gene (reference sequence). The CDR3 extends over 12 amino acids. The sequenced CDR3 bases are TGCAGTGCTAGGAGGTTGGTCTACGAG. Its protein product is CSARRLVYE. Given in full, the CDR3 is CSARRLVYEQYF.

With regard to this clone: The read terminates 3 residues ahead of where the CDR3 ends, so the germline J gene completes it. The genes are TRBV5-5 and TRBJ1-1, with 8 bases lining up with TRBD1. J lost 1 base, V lost 3 bases, and 2 bases had no gene match. The CDR3 covers 14 residues. The germline V gene encodes CDR1 SGHKS and CDR2 YYEKEE (reference sequence). The CDR3 bases that were read are TGTGCCAGCAGCTCGACAGGGGAGAACACTGAA. Amino acids: CASSSTGENTE. The whole CDR3 is CASSSTGENTEAFF.

Comment on this clone: The read stops 3 residues short of the end of the CDR3; the missing end is completed from the germline J gene. This rearrangement joins TRBV18 to TRBJ2-2; TRBD1 might be the D (5 bases). This CDR3 comprises 13 residues. Germline-derived CDR1 and CDR2 are KGHSH and LQKENI. The CDR3 sequence: CASSPDRNSPLFF. The CDR3 bases that were read are TGTGCCAGCTCACCAGACAGAAATTCACCG.

Note on this clone: With the read ending 3 residues before the CDR3 end, the germline J gene is used to fill in that end. The V and J genes are TRBV7-8 and TRBJ1-5; D is perhaps TRBD1 (5 bases). Germline CDR1 and CDR2: SGHVS and FQNEAQ. The CDR3 covers 12 residues. V gave up 5 bases and J gave up 4 bases, with 6 bases separating them. The CDR3 region is CASSGGNQPQHF. CDR3 bases read: TGTGCCAGCAGCGGGGGGAATCAGCCC.

In the case of this clone: Sequencing ends 3 residues short of the CDR3 end; the germline J gene provides the rest. The rearrangement uses TRBV19 and TRBJ1-1, with no clear D. The V end was cut by 0 bases, the J end by 0 bases, with 8 bases between. The germline gives CDR1 LNHDA, CDR2 SQIVND (reference sequence). The CDR3 covers 15 residues. CDR3 loop: CASSIDEGLNTEAFF. Partial CDR3 DNA: TGTGCCAGTAGTATAGACGAGGGCTTGAACACTGAA.

Details on this clone: The read gets to within 3 residues of the CDR3 end, and the germline J gene fills in the rest. V usage is TRBV20-1 and J usage is TRBJ2-1, with D perhaps matching TRBD2 (6 bases). CDR3 length: 13 amino acids. V lost 3 bases to trimming and J lost 3 bases, with 9 bases between them. From germline, CDR1 is DFQATT and CDR2 SNEGSKA (reference sequence). This chain's CDR3 is CSASAGIYNEQFF. The CDR3 DNA, read in part, is TGCAGTGCTAGTGCGGGGATCTACAATGAG.

Worth noting for this clone: The CDR3 goes on 3 residues after the read ends, and that part is filled in from the germline J gene. V and J are TRBV2 and TRBJ1-2; D possibly corresponds to TRBD1 (5 bases). The CDR3 has 15 amino acids. Germline V gene data show CDR1 as SNHLY and CDR2 as FYNNEI. CDR3 DNA, as far as it was read: TGTGCCAGCAGTAGGACTAGCGGGGCCCACAATGAC. Translated, it gives CASSRTSGAHND. The CDR3 as a whole reads CASSRTSGAHNDYTF.

A word on this clone: The read gets to within 3 residues of the CDR3 end, and the germline J gene fills in the rest. V gene TRBV5-1 combines with J gene TRBJ1-5, with TRBD1 matching 9 bases. The CDR3 extends over 14 amino acids. Germline assignment: CDR1 SGHRS and CDR2 YFSETQ. J gave up 2 bases and V 5 bases, and 2 bases lay outside the gene matches. The covered CDR3 bases are TGCGCCAGCAGACGGACAGGGGGCAATCAGCCC. Its protein product is CASRRTGGNQP. The full CDR3 sequence reads CASRRTGGNQPQHF.

In regard to this clone: The DNA ends 3 residues before the CDR3 does, and the rest of the CDR3 is filled in from the germline J gene. The V call is TRBV7-2, the J call TRBJ2-7; 9 bases match TRBD2. The CDR3 totals 15 residues. Germline CDR1 is SGHTA and CDR2 is FQGNSA. The V and J ends lost 5 bases and 5 bases, in that order; junction bases with no gene match: 10. This CDR3 is CASSLSRGGTNEQYF. Incomplete CDR3 DNA: TGTGCCAGCAGCCTCTCGCGGGGGGGAACCAACGAG.

Points on this clone: The read terminates 3 residues ahead of where the CDR3 ends, so the germline J gene completes it. The genes are TRBV7-3 and TRBJ1-1; TRBD1 matches at 9 bases. The CDR3 extends over 15 amino acids. V dropped 5 bases and J dropped 3; count of bases not matched to a gene: 7. CDR1 and CDR2 (germline): SGHTA, FQGTGA. This CDR3 reads CASSPQGQGYTEAFF. The covered CDR3 bases are TGTGCCAGCAGCCCCCAAGGACAGGGGTACACTGAA.

A note on this clone: The read ends 3 residues before the CDR3 terminus; that terminus is restored from the germline J gene. The rearrangement uses TRBV7-9 and TRBJ1-2; D remains unclear. This CDR3 contains 14 residues. Germline assignment: CDR1 SEHNR and CDR2 FQNEAQ (reference sequence). V lost 5 bases, J lost 5 bases, and 15 bases lay in between. The CDR3 sequence is CASSPERARYGYTF. The sequenced CDR3 bases are TGTGCCAGCAGCCCTGAGCGGGCGAGGTATGGC.